These 8 T cell receptor beta chains came from one sample sequenced in a study of identical twins. TCRdb redid the calling of the 5' RACE reads with MiXCR, one entry per CDR3 protein. Of about 530,000 distinct CDR3 sequences in the sample, 13% to 15% are singletons; the top ten hold roughly 0.42%. These sequences were also reported in another study, on yellow fever vaccine responses in identical twins.

What was sequenced was CD4+ T cells sorted from blood. The receptors shown here come from a young woman in good health.

The V and J genes are TRBV20-1 and TRBJ2-1; D gene ambiguous. CDR3 size: 13 residues. CDR1 DFQATT and CDR2 SNEGSKA come from the germline V gene (reference sequence). With 1 base removed from V and 5 bases from J, the gap between germline ends came to 9 bases. The CDR3 protein is CSARALGHNEQFF. CDR3 nucleotide sequence: TGCAGTGCTAGAGCCTTGGGCCACAATGAGCAGTTCTTC.

This sequence joins TRBV5-1 and TRBJ2-2; D might be TRBD2 (7 bases). V was trimmed by 5 bases and J by 7 bases, leaving 18 bases between them. The CDR3 is 15 amino acids. CDR1 is SGHRS, CDR2 YFSETQ, per germline. CDR3 residues: CASRSIRGANGELFF. The CDR3 DNA follows: TGCGCCAGCAGGTCGATACGGGGGGCCAACGGGGAGCTGTTTTTT. Using reference TRBV5-1 and TRBJ2-2 for the parts outside the CDR3, the full variable domain is KAGVTQTPRYLIKTRGQQVTLSCSPISGHRSVSWYQQTPGQGLQFLFEYFSETQRNKGNFPGRFSGRQFSNSRSEMNVSTLELGDSALYLCASRSIRGANGELFFGEGSRLTVL.

The chain couples TRBV5-1 to TRBJ1-2; the D gene is possibly TRBD1 (5 bases). Germline CDR1 reads SGHRS; CDR2 reads YFSETQ. Trimming shortened V by 4 bases and J by 7 bases, and 20 bases separated the two germline ends. This CDR3 contains 15 residues. The CDR3 coding sequence is TGCGCCAGCAGCGGAGAACAGGCGGCGCTTGGTGGCTACACCTTC. Translation: CASSGEQAALGGYTF.

J is TRBJ1-3 and V is TRBV10-2, with D tentatively TRBD1 (5 bases). This CDR3 has 13 residues. The V end was cut by 7 bases, the J end by 6 bases, with 13 bases between. Germline CDR1 is WSHSY and CDR2 is SAAADI. The CDR3 DNA is TGCGCCAGCATCCGAACGGGGGAAAACACCATATATTTT. It specifies CASIRTGENTIYF.

The chain uses TRBV6-1 and TRBJ1-4; D gene ambiguous. With 4 bases removed from V and 5 bases from J, the gap between germline ends came to 11 bases. CDR3 length: 14 residues. Germline CDR1 MNHNS, CDR2 SASEGT. The CDR3 nucleotides read TGTGCCAGCAGTGTGACGGAGCACAATGAAAAACTGTTTTTT. Amino acid sequence: CASSVTEHNEKLFF.

The rearrangement joins TRBV11-2 to TRBJ2-1; the D gene could be TRBD1 or TRBD2 (6 bases each). Germline V gene lookup returns CDR1 SGHAT and CDR2 FQNNGV. V was clipped by 4 bases and J by 10 bases, with 14 bases between them. This CDR3 region has 13 residues. The CDR3, as DNA: TGTGCCAGCAGCTGGGGGCGGGGCGGGGAGCAGTTCTTC. Protein product: CASSWGRGGEQFF.

Many counts were recorded for this clonotype. This rearrangement joins TRBV12-3 or TRBV12-4 to TRBJ2-2; 8 bases agree with TRBD1. The CDR3 totals 15 residues. The junction had 8 bases not matched to a gene; V was cut back by 6 bases and J by 5 bases. Written as DNA, the CDR3 is TGTGCCAGCAGCCCAGGGACAGGAAGGACCGGGGAGCTGTTTTTT. Translated, it gives CASSPGTGRTGELFF.

In DNA, the CDR3 is TGTGCCAGCAGTTCCCCAATGAGATACAATGAGCAGTTCTTC. This encodes CASSSPMRYNEQFF. The chain uses TRBV27 and TRBJ2-1; D is undetermined. This CDR3 spans 14 amino acids. V dropped 4 bases and J dropped 4 bases, with 11 bases sitting between them. CDR1 and CDR2 from the germline V gene are MNHEY and SMNVEV (reference sequence).